The clone carrying this TCR beta chain was picked up many times. The antigen remains undetermined. The V gene lost 0 bases and the J gene lost 4 bases, with 6 bases spanning the gap. The germline CDR1 and CDR2 sequences are SGHAT and FQNNGV. The CDR3 sequence is 13 residues long. The data are from a study of Graves' ophthalmopathy and Graves' hyperthyroidism. Across the study: Hyperthyroidism was classified as stable if no ophthalmopathy occurred within 18 months of follow-up.

For repertoire sequencing, the TCR beta CDR3 regions were amplified from RNA transcripts. HTBI-primed first-round RT-PCR preceded second-round multiplex PCR. TCRdb analysed the multiplex PCR reads with MiXCR anew, one entry per CDR3 protein. The profile shows a few hundred thousand distinct CDR3 sequences, under 40% of them singletons. Hyperthyroidism cases were recent diagnoses of under 2 months' duration in people aged 18 to 65. Researchers turned away patients with other autoimmune diseases, uncontrolled infections, pregnancy or lactation. Overall study findings and caveats: Appearing in blood as well were most expanded thyroid clonotypes above 0.001 frequency.

The chain has TRBV11-2 and TRBJ2-5; D not resolved. The sequenced sample was peripheral blood or thyroid tissue (not recorded which). This TCR was sampled from an adult man with Graves' hyperthyroidism. The CDR3 sequence: CASSLDPLETQYF. In nucleotides, the CDR3 is TGTGCCAGCAGCTTAGATCCCCTAGAGACCCAGTACTTC.